This T cell receptor (beta chain) was recovered during a study of blood T cell repertoires in COVID-19. Study summary: The study drew acute and convalescent COVID-19 samples from the United States, Italy and Spain.

The authors' processing: Counts of nucleated cells, estimated from reference gene primer amplification, were obtained. Using immunoSEQ multiplex PCR, the repertoire was profiled, and TCRdb retains in-frame clones only, with some absent. V, J and clone size were drawn from that table, and D and trimming were deduced from the DNA. The table has tens of thousands of clones, roughly 85% seen once. V lost 8 bases, J lost 5 bases, and 4 bases stayed unmatched. The germline V gene encodes CDR1 SGHRS and CDR2 YFSETQ. CDR3 length equals 13 residues. V usage is TRBV5-1 and J usage is TRBJ2-3, with 11 nucleotides matching TRBD1. This TCR was recovered from a man aged 30 to 39 with acute or convalescent COVID-19. The sequencing input was peripheral blood. CDR3 nucleotides: TGCGCCAGTGGGACAGGGGGAGTAGATACGCAGTATTTT. It yields the protein CASGTGGVDTQYF.